Listed below are T cell receptor beta chains from one sample, sequenced in a study of regulatory T cells in long-lasting Graves disease. MiXCR, run by TCRdb on the multiplex PCR reads, gives a single entry per CDR3 protein. The sample yields over 200,000 distinct CDR3 sequences, around 19% seen once. Here the sequenced sample was peripheral blood mononuclear cells (PBMCs), taken at new diagnosis, from a patient treated with antithyroid drugs. The origin of the receptors is a female donor with Graves disease. The CDR3 runs from the conserved cysteine through the conserved F or W. D genes are given only for firm matches. Clone size is not always given. Where it is, it says once, few, many or a class for expanded clones.

>TRBV11-2|-|14|TRBJ2-3|once
CASSLGFSTNTQYF
TGTGCCAGCAGCTTGGGGTTTAGCACAAATACGCAGTATTTT
>TRBV6-2/TRBV6-3|-|13|TRBJ1-2|-
CASRKERYYGYTF
TGTGCCAGCAGGAAAGAGAGGTACTATGGCTACACCTTC
>TRBV12-3/TRBV12-4|-|12|TRBJ2-5|-
CASSAGLETQYF
TGTGCCAGCAGCGCCGGCCTCGAGACCCAGTACTTC
>TRBV11-2|TRBD2|22|TRBJ2-3|-
CASSLYELAGGGGPASTDTQYF
TGTGCCAGCAGCTTATATGAACTAGCGGGGGGCGGGGGCCCAGCATCCACAGATACGCAGTATTTT
>TRBV10-3|-|17|TRBJ2-2|many
CAISETLGGLNTGELFF
TGTGCCATCAGTGAAACCTTAGGGGGGCTCAACACCGGGGAGCTGTTTTTT
>TRBV6-1|-|14|TRBJ2-7|many
CASSPGPRTYEQYF
TGTGCCAGCAGTCCGGGACCGAGAACCTACGAGCAGTACTTC
>TRBV11-3|-|13|TRBJ1-1|many
CASSSVRGREAFF
TGTGCCAGCAGCTCAGTAAGGGGTCGGGAAGCTTTCTTT
>TRBV2|-|14|TRBJ2-7|medium-sized
CASILDRSSYEQYF
TGTGCCAGCATCCTTGACAGGAGCTCCTACGAGCAGTACTTC
>TRBV19|-|15|TRBJ1-2|many
CASSYNLGSNYGYTF
TGTGCCAGTAGTTACAACTTGGGATCGAACTATGGCTACACCTTC
>TRBV5-4|-|13|TRBJ2-5|-
CASSLSAEETQYF
TGTGCCAGCAGCTTGTCCGCAGAAGAGACCCAGTACTTC
>TRBV18|TRBD2|16|TRBJ2-1|many
CASSTSGTRHSHEQFF
TGTGCCAGCTCAACCTCCGGGACTAGACATTCACACGAGCAGTTCTTC
>TRBV24-1|TRBD1|15|TRBJ2-1|many
CATSPTGGYYNEQFF
TGTGCCACCAGCCCTACAGGGGGATACTACAATGAGCAGTTCTTC
>TRBV7-8|-|12|TRBJ2-1|many
CASSLGANEQFF
TGTGCCAGCAGCTTAGGGGCGAATGAGCAGTTCTTC
>TRBV6-1|-|18|TRBJ1-2|few
CASSEAYISEGGYYGYTF
TGTGCCAGCAGTGAAGCTTATATATCGGAGGGCGGCTACTATGGCTACACCTTC
>TRBV6-2/TRBV6-3|TRBD2|18|TRBJ2-1|-
CASRGSKGGLAGHNEQFF
TGTGCCAGCAGAGGGAGCAAGGGGGGACTAGCGGGCCACAATGAGCAGTTCTTC
>TRBV2|TRBD1|14|TRBJ1-1|few
CASIQTGGVTEAFF
TGTGCCAGCATACAGACAGGGGGCGTCACTGAAGCTTTCTTT
>TRBV27|-|12|TRBJ1-5|many
CASSKEGQPQHF
TGTGCCAGCAGTAAGGAGGGTCAGCCCCAGCATTTT
>TRBV6-5|-|13|TRBJ1-1|-
CASSYSKYTEAFF
TGTGCCAGCAGTTACTCGAAGTACACTGAAGCTTTCTTT
>TRBV19|TRBD2|15|TRBJ2-3|-
CASSILAGITDTQYF
TGTGCCAGTAGTATTCTAGCGGGGATCACAGATACGCAGTATTTT
>TRBV6-2/TRBV6-3|-|14|TRBJ1-4|-
CASAPGSSNEKLFF
TGTGCCAGCGCCCCGGGATCCTCTAATGAAAAACTGTTTTTT
>TRBV5-4|-|14|TRBJ2-5|many
CASRKGGQKETQYF
TGTGCCAGCAGAAAGGGGGGACAGAAAGAGACCCAGTACTTC
>TRBV24-1|TRBD1|13|TRBJ2-7|many
CATSPGQEGEQYF
TGTGCCACCAGCCCGGGACAGGAGGGAGAGCAGTACTTC
>TRBV5-4|TRBD2|21|TRBJ2-3|many
CASSLESRLAGGKRGTDTQYF
TGTGCCAGCAGCTTGGAATCGCGACTAGCGGGAGGCAAACGCGGCACAGATACGCAGTATTTT
>TRBV7-7|TRBD1|14|TRBJ2-3|-
CASSPRQGSDTQYF
TGTGCTAGCAGCCCTCGACAGGGGTCGGATACGCAGTATTTT
>TRBV30|TRBD1|16|TRBJ1-2|many
CAWSVQGGAGSYGYTF
TGTGCCTGGAGTGTACAGGGGGGGGCCGGCAGCTATGGCTACACCTTC
>TRBV18|TRBD2|16|TRBJ2-1|many
CASSPPKREAYNEQFF
TGTGCCAGCTCACCACCGAAGCGGGAGGCCTACAATGAGCAGTTCTTC
>TRBV5-5|-|15|TRBJ1-5|many
CASSLALLSNQPQHF
TGTGCCAGCAGCTTGGCACTGTTGAGCAATCAGCCCCAGCATTTT
>TRBV12-3/TRBV12-4|-|12|TRBJ2-1|many
CASRPPGNEQFF
TGTGCCAGCAGACCCCCCGGGAATGAGCAGTTCTTC
>TRBV5-1|TRBD1|15|TRBJ1-4|-
CASSLEGGGNEKLFF
TGCGCCAGCAGCTTGGAGGGAGGGGGCAATGAAAAACTGTTTTTT
>TRBV11-2|TRBD2|15|TRBJ2-1|-
CASSSRTSGINEQFF
TGTGCCAGCAGCTCAAGGACTAGCGGGATTAATGAGCAGTTCTTC
>TRBV11-2|-|16|TRBJ2-5|many
CASSLLTGRTQETQYF
TGTGCCAGCAGCTTACTTACAGGGCGTACGCAAGAGACCCAGTACTTC
>TRBV10-2|TRBD2|18|TRBJ2-3|many
CASSESFSRAGGPDTQYF
TGCGCCAGCAGTGAGTCGTTCAGCAGGGCGGGAGGGCCAGATACGCAGTATTTT
>TRBV20-1|TRBD1|12|TRBJ2-5|few
CSGQGQQETQYF
TGCAGTGGACAGGGCCAACAAGAGACCCAGTACTTC